These T cell receptor beta chains were read from a single sample in a study of cytomegalovirus exposure and HLA in healthy donors. Here immunoSEQ multiplex PCR was the method, and the copy in TCRdb shows in-frame clones only, minus some. The table includes around 99,000 clones, 55% to 85% detected once. Sequences were obtained from PBMCs. Source of these receptors: a man aged 30 to 45 in good health and CMV-seronegative. Both conserved end residues are part of each CDR3. The order of the fields is CDR3 DNA, CDR3 protein, J gene, clone size, D gene, V gene. D genes are given only for firm matches. Clone sizes are given selectively: once, few, many, or a class where the clone is expanded.

cdr3_nt: TGTGCCAGCAGCTTAGCGTCCTCAGGAGGTGAAGCTTTCTTT
cdr3_aa: CASSLASSGGEAFF
j_call: TRBJ1-1
clone_size: few
d_call: .
v_call: TRBV7-9

cdr3_nt: TGTGCCAGCAGCTCAGAGGACAGGGGGCACGGCTACACCTTC
cdr3_aa: CASSSEDRGHGYTF
j_call: TRBJ1-2
clone_size: .
d_call: TRBD1
v_call: TRBV7-9

cdr3_nt: TGTGCCAGTTTTGGCCCGGGACACCAGAACACTGAAGCTTTCTTT
cdr3_aa: CASFGPGHQNTEAFF
j_call: TRBJ1-1
clone_size: .
d_call: .
v_call: TRBV19

cdr3_nt: TGTGCCTGGGCGGGGGGTCAAGAGACCCAGTACTTC
cdr3_aa: CAWAGGQETQYF
j_call: TRBJ2-5
clone_size: .
d_call: TRBD2
v_call: TRBV30

cdr3_nt: TGTGCCAGCAGTTCCGGGTGGCGGGACACTGAAGCTTTCTTT
cdr3_aa: CASSSGWRDTEAFF
j_call: TRBJ1-1
clone_size: .
d_call: .
v_call: TRBV28

cdr3_nt: TGTGCCAGCAGTTATGACATAAATCAGCCCCAGCATTTT
cdr3_aa: CASSYDINQPQHF
j_call: TRBJ1-5
clone_size: .
d_call: .
v_call: TRBV28

cdr3_nt: TGTGCCGGAGGGCGGTTCGAGCAGTACTTC
cdr3_aa: CAGGRFEQYF
j_call: TRBJ2-7
clone_size: .
d_call: .
v_call: TRBV6-1

cdr3_nt: TGTGCCAGCTCACCGAACAGGGGTGATTCACCCCTCCACTTT
cdr3_aa: CASSPNRGDSPLHF
j_call: TRBJ1-6
clone_size: .
d_call: TRBD1
v_call: TRBV18

cdr3_nt: TGTGCCAGCAGCTTAGAAGGACTAGCGTTCTACGAGCAGTACTTC
cdr3_aa: CASSLEGLAFYEQYF
j_call: TRBJ2-7
clone_size: few
d_call: TRBD2
v_call: TRBV7-2

cdr3_nt: TGTGCCAGCAGTGAAGCGGGAGCGGGACCCTACGAGCAGTACTTC
cdr3_aa: CASSEAGAGPYEQYF
j_call: TRBJ2-7
clone_size: .
d_call: TRBD2
v_call: TRBV6-1

cdr3_nt: TGTGCCAGCAGTTACGACAGGGCCGAGCAGTACTTC
cdr3_aa: CASSYDRAEQYF
j_call: TRBJ2-7
clone_size: .
d_call: TRBD1
v_call: TRBV6-6

cdr3_nt: TGCAGCGTTAGGCAGTGGGGAAGCGGGGGCACAGATACGCAGTATTTT
cdr3_aa: CSVRQWGSGGTDTQYF
j_call: TRBJ2-3
clone_size: .
d_call: TRBD2
v_call: TRBV29-1

cdr3_nt: TGCGCCAGCAGCCAAGAGGAGACAGAGGTCTATGGCTACACCTTC
cdr3_aa: CASSQEETEVYGYTF
j_call: TRBJ1-2
clone_size: .
d_call: .
v_call: TRBV4-1

cdr3_nt: TGTGCCGGGATGGACAGAACCATGAACACTGAAGCTTTCTTT
cdr3_aa: CAGMDRTMNTEAFF
j_call: TRBJ1-1
clone_size: few
d_call: .
v_call: TRBV2

cdr3_nt: TGTGCCAGCATCGGTAGCCTTGGGTCCTACAATGAGCAGTTCTTC
cdr3_aa: CASIGSLGSYNEQFF
j_call: TRBJ2-1
clone_size: .
d_call: .
v_call: TRBV25-1

cdr3_nt: TGCAGCGTGCGGCGAGGGGGTGCCCTCTACGAGCAGTACTTC
cdr3_aa: CSVRRGGALYEQYF
j_call: TRBJ2-7
clone_size: .
d_call: .
v_call: TRBV29-1

cdr3_nt: TGTGCCAGCAGCTCCTCAACTCACGGGGGCTACACCTTC
cdr3_aa: CASSSSTHGGYTF
j_call: TRBJ1-2
clone_size: .
d_call: .
v_call: TRBV7-3

cdr3_nt: TGTGCCAGCAGCTTCCCAGAGGAGAACACTGAAGCTTTCTTT
cdr3_aa: CASSFPEENTEAFF
j_call: TRBJ1-1
clone_size: once
d_call: .
v_call: TRBV7-9

cdr3_nt: TGTGCCAGCAGCAGAGCTGGCCGGGGAGACTATGGCTACACCTTC
cdr3_aa: CASSRAGRGDYGYTF
j_call: TRBJ1-2
clone_size: .
d_call: .
v_call: TRBV5-6

cdr3_nt: TGTGCCAGCAGCTTAGACGGGACAGGGAACTCATGGAATGAGCAGTTCTTC
cdr3_aa: CASSLDGTGNSWNEQFF
j_call: TRBJ2-1
clone_size: .
d_call: TRBD1
v_call: TRBV7-9

cdr3_nt: TGTGCCACCAGCAGACAGGGGGTGAGCAATCAGCCCCAGCATTTT
cdr3_aa: CATSRQGVSNQPQHF
j_call: TRBJ1-5
clone_size: .
d_call: TRBD1
v_call: TRBV15

cdr3_nt: TGTGCCAGCAGCTTAGCGACAGGGGAGGATGGCTACACCTTC
cdr3_aa: CASSLATGEDGYTF
j_call: TRBJ1-2
clone_size: few
d_call: TRBD1
v_call: TRBV7-3

cdr3_nt: TGTGCCAGCAGCATCTCACCGTCCACAGGGGGCTATGGCTACACCTTC
cdr3_aa: CASSISPSTGGYGYTF
j_call: TRBJ1-2
clone_size: .
d_call: TRBD1
v_call: TRBV7-8